This TCR beta chain stems from a study of spatial heterogeneity in lung cancer. About the study: Detected beta-chain sequences consistently exceeded alpha-chain sequences. Study results and caveats: The counts of expanded TCRs, ubiquitous and regional, tracked ubiquitous and regional nonsynonymous mutations, respectively. Tumor mutation counts were tracked by expanded intratumoral alpha and beta TCR counts.

The CDR3 totals 15 residues. CDR1 is LGHNT and CDR2 is FRNRAP in the germline V gene. The V and J ends lost 6 bases and 4 bases, in that order; junction bases with no gene match: 6. TCRdb re-called the 5' RACE reads through MiXCR, storing one row per CDR3 protein. The sample has about 100,000 distinct CDR3 sequences, 3.5% to 5% seen once; the top ten hold 21%. Time point denoted: sample taken at primary tumor resection. The donors, fewer than 95 patients with untreated early-stage non-small cell lung cancer, provided the samples. Tumor, nontumor lung or frozen PBMC supplied whole RNA that was sequenced unsorted. There are many counts of this clonotype. Its antigen is not identified.

This receptor was taken from a male donor with early-stage non-small cell lung cancer. The chain is built from TRBV12-5 and TRBJ2-1, with TRBD2 matching over 10 bases. The sequenced sample was lung tumor tissue, obtained at surgery. This chain's CDR3 is CASGRGTSAYNEQFF. CDR3 DNA: TGTGCTAGTGGGCGCGGGACTAGCGCGTACAATGAGCAGTTCTTC.